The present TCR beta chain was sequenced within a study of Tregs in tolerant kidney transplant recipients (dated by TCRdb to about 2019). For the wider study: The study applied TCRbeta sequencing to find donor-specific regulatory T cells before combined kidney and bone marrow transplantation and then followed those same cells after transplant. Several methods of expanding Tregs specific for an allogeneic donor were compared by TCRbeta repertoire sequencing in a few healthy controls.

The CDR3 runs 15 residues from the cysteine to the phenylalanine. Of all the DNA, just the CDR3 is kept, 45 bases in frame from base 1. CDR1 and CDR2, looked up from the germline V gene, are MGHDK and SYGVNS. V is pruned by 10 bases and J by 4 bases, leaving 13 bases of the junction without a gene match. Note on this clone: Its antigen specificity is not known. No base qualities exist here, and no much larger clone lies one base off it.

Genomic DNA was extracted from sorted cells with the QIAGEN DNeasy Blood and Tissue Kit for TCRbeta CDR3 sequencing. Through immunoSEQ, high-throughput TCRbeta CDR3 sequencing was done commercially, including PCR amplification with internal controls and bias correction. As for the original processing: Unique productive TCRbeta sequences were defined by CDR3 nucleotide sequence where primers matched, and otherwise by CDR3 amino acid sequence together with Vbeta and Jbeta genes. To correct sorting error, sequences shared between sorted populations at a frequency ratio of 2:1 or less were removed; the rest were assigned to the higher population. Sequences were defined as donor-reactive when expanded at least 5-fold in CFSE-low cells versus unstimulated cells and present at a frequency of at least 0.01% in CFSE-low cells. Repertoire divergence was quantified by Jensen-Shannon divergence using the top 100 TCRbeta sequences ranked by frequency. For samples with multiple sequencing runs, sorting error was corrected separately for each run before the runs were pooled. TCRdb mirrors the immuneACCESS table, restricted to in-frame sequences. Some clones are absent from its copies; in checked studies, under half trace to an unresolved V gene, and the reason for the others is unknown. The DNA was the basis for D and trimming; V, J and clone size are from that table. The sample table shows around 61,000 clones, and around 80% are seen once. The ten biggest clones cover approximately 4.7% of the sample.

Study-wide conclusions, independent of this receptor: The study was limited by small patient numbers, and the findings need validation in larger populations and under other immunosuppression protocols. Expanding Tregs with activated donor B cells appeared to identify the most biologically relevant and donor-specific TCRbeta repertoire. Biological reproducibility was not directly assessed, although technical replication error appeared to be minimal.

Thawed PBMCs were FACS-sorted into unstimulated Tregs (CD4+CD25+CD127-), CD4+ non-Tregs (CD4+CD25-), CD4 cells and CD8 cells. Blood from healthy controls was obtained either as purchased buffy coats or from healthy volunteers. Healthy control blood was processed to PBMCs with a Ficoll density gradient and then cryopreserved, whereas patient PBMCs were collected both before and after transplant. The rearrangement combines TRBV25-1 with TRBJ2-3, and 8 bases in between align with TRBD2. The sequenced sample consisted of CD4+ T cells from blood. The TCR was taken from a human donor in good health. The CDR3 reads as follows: CATEAGGGRSDTQYF. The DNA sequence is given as TGTGCCACCGAGGCCGGCGGGGGGAGGTCAGATACGCAGTATTTT.